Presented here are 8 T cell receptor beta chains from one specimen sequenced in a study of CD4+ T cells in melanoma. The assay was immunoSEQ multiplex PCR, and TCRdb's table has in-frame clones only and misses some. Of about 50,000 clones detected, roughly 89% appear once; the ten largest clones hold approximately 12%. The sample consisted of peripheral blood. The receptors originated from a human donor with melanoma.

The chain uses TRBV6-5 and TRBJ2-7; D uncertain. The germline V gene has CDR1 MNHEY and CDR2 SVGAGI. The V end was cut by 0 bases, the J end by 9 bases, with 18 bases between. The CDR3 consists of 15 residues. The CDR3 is CASSYSAIGYFAQYF. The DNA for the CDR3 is TGTGCCAGCAGTTACTCAGCCATCGGTTACTTCGCGCAGTACTTC.

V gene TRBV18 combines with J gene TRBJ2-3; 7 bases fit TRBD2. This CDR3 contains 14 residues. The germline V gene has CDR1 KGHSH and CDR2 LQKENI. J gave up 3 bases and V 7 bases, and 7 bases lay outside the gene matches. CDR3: CASLLSGDTDTQYF. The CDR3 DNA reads TGTGCCAGCTTGTTGAGCGGGGATACAGATACGCAGTATTTT.

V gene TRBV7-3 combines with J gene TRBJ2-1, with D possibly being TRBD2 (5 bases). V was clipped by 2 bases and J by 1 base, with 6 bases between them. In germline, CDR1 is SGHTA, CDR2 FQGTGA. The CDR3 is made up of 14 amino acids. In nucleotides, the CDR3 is TGTGCCAGCAGCTTACGCGGGTCCTACAATGAGCAGTTCTTC. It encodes CASSLRGSYNEQFF.

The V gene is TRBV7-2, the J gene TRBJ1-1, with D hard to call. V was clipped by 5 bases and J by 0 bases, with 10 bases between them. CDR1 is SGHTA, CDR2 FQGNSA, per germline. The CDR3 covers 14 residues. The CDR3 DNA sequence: TGTGCCAGCAGCCTTTCCGGACTGAACACTGAAGCTTTCTTT. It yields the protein CASSLSGLNTEAFF.

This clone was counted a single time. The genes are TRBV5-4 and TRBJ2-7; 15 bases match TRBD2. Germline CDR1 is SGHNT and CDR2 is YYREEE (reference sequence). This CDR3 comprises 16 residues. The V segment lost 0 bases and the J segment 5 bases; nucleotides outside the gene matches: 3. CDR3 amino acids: CASSLGGLAGGHEQYF. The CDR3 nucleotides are TGTGCCAGCAGCTTGGGGGGACTAGCGGGGGGCCACGAGCAGTACTTC. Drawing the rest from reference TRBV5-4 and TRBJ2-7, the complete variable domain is ETGVTQSPTHLIKTRGQQVTLRCSSQSGHNTVSWYQQALGQGPQFIFQYYREEENGRGNFPPRFSGLQFPNYSSELNVNALELDDSALYLCASSLGGLAGGHEQYFGPGTRLTVT.

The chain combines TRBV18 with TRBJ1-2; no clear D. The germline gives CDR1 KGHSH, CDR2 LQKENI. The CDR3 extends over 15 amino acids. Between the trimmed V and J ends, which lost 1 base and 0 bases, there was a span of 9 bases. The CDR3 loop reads CASSPRVGTNYGYTF. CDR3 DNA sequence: TGTGCCAGCTCACCACGGGTAGGGACTAACTATGGCTACACCTTC.

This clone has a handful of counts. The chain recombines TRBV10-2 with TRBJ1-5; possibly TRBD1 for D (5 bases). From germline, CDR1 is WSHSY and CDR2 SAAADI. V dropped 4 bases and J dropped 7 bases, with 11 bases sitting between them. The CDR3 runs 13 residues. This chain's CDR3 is CASSVGGVQPQHF. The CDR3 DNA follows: TGCGCCAGCAGTGTAGGAGGGGTGCAGCCCCAGCATTTT.

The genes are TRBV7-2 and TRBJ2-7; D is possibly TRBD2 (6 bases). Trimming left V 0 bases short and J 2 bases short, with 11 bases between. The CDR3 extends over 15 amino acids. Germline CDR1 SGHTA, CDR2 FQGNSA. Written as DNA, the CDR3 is TGTGCCAGCAGCTTAGCTGGGACTCCTACCTACGAGCAGTACTTC. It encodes CASSLAGTPTYEQYF.